A selection of T cell receptor beta chains follows, all from one sample in a study of T cells after posttransplantation cyclophosphamide. Libraries were prepared by immunoSEQ multiplex PCR; TCRdb keeps only in-frame clonotypes and omits some of them. The sample has tens of thousands of clones, none seen only once. Sequenced: PBMCs. The receptors shown here come from a man aged 45-60 years in good health, CMV-negative, and a related stem cell transplant donor. Both conserved end residues are part of each CDR3. The D gene is left open where the match is weak. Size is stated as once, few, many, or a class for an expanded clone.

d_call: TRBD1; clone_size: many; v_call: TRBV11-2; cdr3_length: 15; j_call: TRBJ2-1; cdr3_nt: TGTGCCAGCAGCTTAGTTGGGACAGGGGGCTATGAGCAGTTCTTC; cdr3_aa: CASSLVGTGGYEQFF
d_call: -; clone_size: many; v_call: TRBV6-6; cdr3_length: 15; j_call: TRBJ1-5; cdr3_nt: TGTGCCAGCAACCCGGACCCCAGCGGGAATCAGCCCCAGCATTTT; cdr3_aa: CASNPDPSGNQPQHF
d_call: -; clone_size: many; v_call: TRBV7-5; cdr3_length: 15; j_call: TRBJ2-7; cdr3_nt: TGTGCCAGAAGCCGAAGCGACGCTGACTCCTACGAGCAGTACTTC; cdr3_aa: CARSRSDADSYEQYF
d_call: TRBD1; clone_size: many; v_call: TRBV7-3; cdr3_length: 13; j_call: TRBJ2-7; cdr3_nt: TGTGCCAGCAGCTTTGACAGGGGATACGAGCAGTACTTC; cdr3_aa: CASSFDRGYEQYF
d_call: -; clone_size: many; v_call: TRBV5-1; cdr3_length: 14; j_call: TRBJ2-5; cdr3_nt: TGCGCCAGCAGCTTGGGACAGGCGATAGAGACCCAGTACTTC; cdr3_aa: CASSLGQAIETQYF
d_call: TRBD1; clone_size: many; v_call: TRBV5-1; cdr3_length: 17; j_call: TRBJ2-2; cdr3_nt: TGCGCCAGCAGCTTGGGGCGGACAGGGGGCCCGACCGGGGAGCTGTTTTTT; cdr3_aa: CASSLGRTGGPTGELFF
d_call: -; clone_size: many; v_call: TRBV6-4; cdr3_length: 13; j_call: TRBJ1-1; cdr3_nt: TGTGCCAGCAGCGCACAGATGAACACTGAAGCTTTCTTT; cdr3_aa: CASSAQMNTEAFF
d_call: TRBD1; clone_size: many; v_call: TRBV7-2; cdr3_length: 14; j_call: TRBJ2-7; cdr3_nt: TGTGCCAGCAGCGGCGACAGGGGGCTCTACGAGCAGTACTTC; cdr3_aa: CASSGDRGLYEQYF
d_call: -; clone_size: many; v_call: TRBV27; cdr3_length: 14; j_call: TRBJ2-7; cdr3_nt: TGTGCCAGCAGTTTACGCACAGGGCTCTACGAGCAGTACTTC; cdr3_aa: CASSLRTGLYEQYF
d_call: -; clone_size: many; v_call: TRBV6-1; cdr3_length: 16; j_call: TRBJ1-5; cdr3_nt: TGTGCCAGCAGTGAAGCGTTCGGGTATAGCAATCAGCCCCAGCATTTT; cdr3_aa: CASSEAFGYSNQPQHF
d_call: TRBD1; clone_size: many; v_call: TRBV4-1; cdr3_length: 14; j_call: TRBJ2-7; cdr3_nt: TGCGCCAGCAGCGCGCCACGACAGGGCAGCGAGCAGTACTTC; cdr3_aa: CASSAPRQGSEQYF
d_call: TRBD1; clone_size: many; v_call: TRBV15; cdr3_length: 15; j_call: TRBJ2-5; cdr3_nt: TGTGCCACCAGCAGAGATGGGGGACAGCAAGAGACCCAGTACTTC; cdr3_aa: CATSRDGGQQETQYF
d_call: TRBD1; clone_size: many; v_call: TRBV19; cdr3_length: 13; j_call: TRBJ2-7; cdr3_nt: TGTGCCAGTAGCCGGGACAGATCCTACGAGCAGTACTTC; cdr3_aa: CASSRDRSYEQYF
d_call: -; clone_size: many; v_call: TRBV29-1; cdr3_length: 14; j_call: TRBJ1-5; cdr3_nt: TGCAGCGTTCGGAATCGGGGAAGAAATCAGCCCCAGCATTTT; cdr3_aa: CSVRNRGRNQPQHF
d_call: -; clone_size: many; v_call: TRBV7-3; cdr3_length: 13; j_call: TRBJ2-1; cdr3_nt: TGTGCCAGCAGCTTAAGAGAGGGTGGTGAGCAGTTCTTC; cdr3_aa: CASSLREGGEQFF
d_call: TRBD2; clone_size: many; v_call: TRBV27; cdr3_length: 17; j_call: TRBJ2-3; cdr3_nt: TGTGCCAGCAGTTTAGTCGGGCTAGCGGGGCACACAGATACGCAGTATTTT; cdr3_aa: CASSLVGLAGHTDTQYF
d_call: TRBD2; clone_size: many; v_call: TRBV12-5; cdr3_length: 17; j_call: TRBJ2-5; cdr3_nt: TGTGCTAGTGGTTTGGGCTGGGCTAGCGGGAACCAAGAGACCCAGTACTTC; cdr3_aa: CASGLGWASGNQETQYF
d_call: -; clone_size: many; v_call: TRBV7-3; cdr3_length: 13; j_call: TRBJ1-1; cdr3_nt: TGTGCCAGCAGACGGCAGGGTGACACTGAAGCTTTCTTT; cdr3_aa: CASRRQGDTEAFF
d_call: -; clone_size: many; v_call: TRBV5-1; cdr3_length: 14; j_call: TRBJ2-7; cdr3_nt: TGCGCCAGCAGCTTGATCGCGGAGAACTACGAGCAGTACTTC; cdr3_aa: CASSLIAENYEQYF
d_call: -; clone_size: few; v_call: TRBV27; cdr3_length: 15; j_call: TRBJ2-7; cdr3_nt: TGTGCCAGCAGGAATAGGGGGTACCTGAGCTACGAGCAGTACTTC; cdr3_aa: CASRNRGYLSYEQYF
d_call: TRBD2; clone_size: many; v_call: TRBV4-2; cdr3_length: 18; j_call: TRBJ2-2; cdr3_nt: TGTGCCAGCAGCCAAGACGCCAAACGGGGGGTCCTAGCCGGGGAGCTGTTTTTT; cdr3_aa: CASSQDAKRGVLAGELFF
d_call: -; clone_size: many; v_call: TRBV11-2; cdr3_length: 14; j_call: TRBJ2-5; cdr3_nt: TGTGCCAGCAGCTTTGGAACAGCTAAAGAGACCCAGTACTTC; cdr3_aa: CASSFGTAKETQYF
d_call: TRBD2; clone_size: many; v_call: TRBV9; cdr3_length: 14; j_call: TRBJ2-1; cdr3_nt: TGTGCCAGCAGCGTTAGCGGGCTGATCAATGAGCAGTTCTTC; cdr3_aa: CASSVSGLINEQFF
d_call: -; clone_size: many; v_call: TRBV11-1; cdr3_length: 15; j_call: TRBJ1-6; cdr3_nt: TGTGCCAGCAGCCAACGAAGGAACGGGAATTCACCCCTCCACTTT; cdr3_aa: CASSQRRNGNSPLHF
d_call: TRBD1; clone_size: many; v_call: TRBV4-2; cdr3_length: 16; j_call: TRBJ2-5; cdr3_nt: TGTGCCAGCAGCAAGACCTATGGACAGGGGGGGGAGACCCAGTACTTC; cdr3_aa: CASSKTYGQGGETQYF
d_call: -; clone_size: many; v_call: TRBV18; cdr3_length: 15; j_call: TRBJ1-1; cdr3_nt: TGTGCCAGCTCACCAGTAGGGCAGGGCGAAACTGAAGCTTTCTTT; cdr3_aa: CASSPVGQGETEAFF
d_call: -; clone_size: many; v_call: TRBV5-1; cdr3_length: 16; j_call: TRBJ2-3; cdr3_nt: TGCGCCAGCCGCTCCCCGTCAAGACTAGGGATGTATACGCAGTATTTT; cdr3_aa: CASRSPSRLGMYTQYF
d_call: -; clone_size: many; v_call: TRBV19; cdr3_length: 14; j_call: TRBJ1-5; cdr3_nt: TGTGCCAGTAGTATCTCCCCGGGGGATCAGCCCCAGCATTTT; cdr3_aa: CASSISPGDQPQHF
d_call: TRBD1; clone_size: many; v_call: TRBV5-1; cdr3_length: 17; j_call: TRBJ2-5; cdr3_nt: TGCGCCAGCAGCTTGGCCGTGGGGCAGGGGGCAGGAGAGACCCAGTACTTC; cdr3_aa: CASSLAVGQGAGETQYF
d_call: -; clone_size: many; v_call: TRBV14; cdr3_length: 14; j_call: TRBJ1-2; cdr3_nt: TGTGCCAGCAGCCAAGGAGCCCACGGAGGTGGCTACACCTTC; cdr3_aa: CASSQGAHGGGYTF
d_call: -; clone_size: many; v_call: TRBV20-1; cdr3_length: 11; j_call: TRBJ1-5; cdr3_nt: TGCAGTGCTAGAGTCGGTCGGGCCCAGCATTTT; cdr3_aa: CSARVGRAQHF
d_call: -; clone_size: many; v_call: TRBV21-1; cdr3_length: 18; j_call: TRBJ2-7; cdr3_nt: TGTGCCAGCAGCAACCACGAGCGGACTAGCGGGTCCTACTACGAGCAGTACTTC; cdr3_aa: CASSNHERTSGSYYEQYF
d_call: TRBD2; clone_size: many; v_call: TRBV19; cdr3_length: 14; j_call: TRBJ2-7; cdr3_nt: TGTGCCAGTAGTATCCTAGCGGGAACCTACGAGCAGTACTTC; cdr3_aa: CASSILAGTYEQYF
d_call: TRBD1; clone_size: many; v_call: TRBV9; cdr3_length: 15; j_call: TRBJ2-2; cdr3_nt: TGTGCCAGCAGCGTACAATCAGGGGGCAGGGGGGAGCTGTTTTTT; cdr3_aa: CASSVQSGGRGELFF
d_call: TRBD2; clone_size: many; v_call: TRBV4-1; cdr3_length: 15; j_call: TRBJ2-1; cdr3_nt: TGCGCCAGCAGCCAATCCGGGACTAGCTTGTATGAGCAGTTCTTC; cdr3_aa: CASSQSGTSLYEQFF
d_call: -; clone_size: few; v_call: TRBV9; cdr3_length: 15; j_call: TRBJ2-3; cdr3_nt: TGTGCCAGCAGCGTAGGGACAACCAGCACGGATACGCAGTATTTT; cdr3_aa: CASSVGTTSTDTQYF
d_call: TRBD1; clone_size: many; v_call: TRBV11-1; cdr3_length: 14; j_call: TRBJ2-7; cdr3_nt: TGTGCCAGCAGCCGAAGGGGGCTACAATACGAGCAGTACTTC; cdr3_aa: CASSRRGLQYEQYF
d_call: -; clone_size: many; v_call: TRBV5-4; cdr3_length: 16; j_call: TRBJ2-7; cdr3_nt: TGTGCCAGCAGACGAGCAGGGGCTGGCACTGACTACGAGCAGTACTTC; cdr3_aa: CASRRAGAGTDYEQYF
d_call: TRBD2; clone_size: many; v_call: TRBV15; cdr3_length: 19; j_call: TRBJ2-2; cdr3_nt: TGTGCCACCAGCAGCGGAGGGCGGGGGGGAGTTAAGAACACCGGGGAGCTGTTTTTT; cdr3_aa: CATSSGGRGGVKNTGELFF
d_call: TRBD2; clone_size: many; v_call: TRBV29-1; cdr3_length: 17; j_call: TRBJ2-3; cdr3_nt: TGCAGCTCCTCACGGAGACTAGCGGGGGGGCCTAGAGATACGCAGTATTTT; cdr3_aa: CSSSRRLAGGPRDTQYF
d_call: -; clone_size: many; v_call: TRBV30; cdr3_length: 16; j_call: TRBJ1-1; cdr3_nt: TGTGCCTGGAGTGTCTGGCACGCCGGGAGGAACACTGAAGCTTTCTTT; cdr3_aa: CAWSVWHAGRNTEAFF
d_call: -; clone_size: many; v_call: TRBV11-2; cdr3_length: 15; j_call: TRBJ1-3; cdr3_nt: TGTGCCAGCAGCTCCTCCCGTCTCTCTGGAAACACCATATATTTT; cdr3_aa: CASSSSRLSGNTIYF
d_call: TRBD1; clone_size: many; v_call: TRBV19; cdr3_length: 17; j_call: TRBJ1-5; cdr3_nt: TGTGCCAGTAGTCTAGAACCGGGACAGGGGGCTTTTCAGCCCCAGCATTTT; cdr3_aa: CASSLEPGQGAFQPQHF
d_call: -; clone_size: many; v_call: TRBV18; cdr3_length: 15; j_call: TRBJ1-4; cdr3_nt: TGTGCCAGCTCACCAAGGGCCGGAGGTTCGGAAAAACTGTTTTTT; cdr3_aa: CASSPRAGGSEKLFF
d_call: TRBD1; clone_size: many; v_call: TRBV5-1; cdr3_length: 16; j_call: TRBJ2-7; cdr3_nt: TGCGCCAGCAGCTTGGGTATGCCAGGGGGTCCCTACGAGCAGTACTTC; cdr3_aa: CASSLGMPGGPYEQYF